This entry concerns a single T cell receptor (beta chain). The antigen remains undetermined. This entry belongs to a study of OX40 agonist ivuxolimab in advanced cancers. About the research overall: Patients received the agonistic anti-OX40 (CD134) antibody ivuxolimab. Each dose-escalation patient presented with hepatocellular carcinoma, melanoma, renal cell or head and neck cancer. Findings and caveats of the study: The CD4+ and CD8+ T cells in the blood had expanded clonally by week 6 at 0.1 to 3.0 mg/kg. Antigens targeted by the expanded peripheral T cells were not determined.

V lost 2 bases to trimming and J lost 1 base, with 9 bases between them. The length of the CDR3 is 14 residues. The V gene's germline CDR1 is SGHNT and CDR2 YYREEE (reference sequence). Only in-frame clones appear in the TCRdb table, and some are missing; sequencing was by immunoSEQ multiplex PCR. The sample consists of 70,000 or so clones, roughly 80% of them appearing once. The chain couples TRBV5-4 to TRBJ1-1, with a possible D match to TRBD1 (5 bases). The sample consisted of CD4+ or CD8+ T cells sorted from blood, taken in a trial of the OX40 agonist ivuxolimab. This sequence was found in an adult with an advanced solid tumor such as melanoma, head and neck, liver or kidney cancer. The CDR3 DNA reads TGTGCCAGCAGCTTCGGGGGGTGGAACACTGAAGCTTTCTTT. This translates into CASSFGGWNTEAFF.